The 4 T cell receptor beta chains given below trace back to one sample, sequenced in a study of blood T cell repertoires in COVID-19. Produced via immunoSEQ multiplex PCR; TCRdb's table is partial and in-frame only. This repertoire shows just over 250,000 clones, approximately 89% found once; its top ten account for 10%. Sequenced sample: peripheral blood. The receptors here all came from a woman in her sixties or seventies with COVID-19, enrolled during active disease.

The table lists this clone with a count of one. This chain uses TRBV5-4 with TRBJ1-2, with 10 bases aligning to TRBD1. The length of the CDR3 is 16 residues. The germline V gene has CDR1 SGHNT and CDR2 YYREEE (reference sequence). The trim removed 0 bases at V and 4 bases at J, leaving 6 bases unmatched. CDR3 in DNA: TGTGCCAGCAGCTTGGTTGGGACAGGGGAGGCCTATGGCTACACCTTC. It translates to CASSLVGTGEAYGYTF. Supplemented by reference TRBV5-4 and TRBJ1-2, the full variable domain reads ETGVTQSPTHLIKTRGQQVTLRCSSQSGHNTVSWYQQALGQGPQFIFQYYREEENGRGNFPPRFSGLQFPNYSSELNVNALELDDSALYLCASSLVGTGEAYGYTFGSGTRLTVV.

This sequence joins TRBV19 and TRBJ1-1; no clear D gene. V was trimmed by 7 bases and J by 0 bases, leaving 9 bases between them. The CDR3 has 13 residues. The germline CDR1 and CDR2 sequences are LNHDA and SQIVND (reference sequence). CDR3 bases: TGTGCCAGTACTTTCCACATGAACACTGAAGCTTTCTTT. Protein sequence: CASTFHMNTEAFF.

The CDR3 protein is CASNTGAGTDTQYF. The CDR3 DNA reads TGTGCCAGCAATACGGGAGCGGGCACAGATACGCAGTATTTT. The chain employs TRBV6-6 and TRBJ2-3, with a tentative D call TRBD2 (6 bases). Trimming left V 7 bases short and J 1 base short, with 12 bases between. Germline-derived CDR1 and CDR2 are MNHNY and SVGAGI (reference sequence). The CDR3 spans 14 residues.

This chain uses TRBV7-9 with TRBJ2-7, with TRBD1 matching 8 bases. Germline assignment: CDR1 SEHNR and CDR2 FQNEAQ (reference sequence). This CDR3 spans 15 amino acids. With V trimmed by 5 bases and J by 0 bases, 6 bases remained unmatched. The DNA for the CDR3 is TGTGCCAGCAGCCCCACAGGGGGTCGCTCCTACGAGCAGTACTTC. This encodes CASSPTGGRSYEQYF.